This TCR beta chain was sequenced for a study of blood T cell repertoires in COVID-19. The repertoire was sequenced with immunoSEQ multiplex PCR; TCRdb's copy has only in-frame clones and lacks some. The data show a few hundred thousand clones, with approximately 85% seen just once and roughly 2% held by the top ten. The length of the CDR3 is 16 residues. The ends lost 6 bases at V and 2 bases at J; junction bases unmatched: 11. CDR1 and CDR2 from the germline V gene are MNHEY and SVGEGT. The chain recombines TRBV6-2 or TRBV6-3 with TRBJ2-3, with 7 bases lining up with TRBD2. Sequences were obtained from PBMCs or T cells enriched from blood (not recorded which). The TCR was taken from a young man who had recovered from COVID-19. The CDR3 DNA reads as TGTGCCAGCAGCACTTACTTTGCGGGGGACACAGATACGCAGTATTTT. The encoded protein is CASSTYFAGDTDTQYF.